The present T cell receptor beta chain was sequenced within a study of cytomegalovirus exposure and HLA in healthy donors. Across the study: Researchers found that roughly 81% of 350 to 500 genotyped donors fell within the Caucasian-associated ancestry cluster. The study's findings and limits: In a later analysis, TCR beta V- and J-gene trimming showed a link to a missense DCLRE1C variant.

The PCR had 60 Vbeta and 13 Jbeta primers. Sequencing was performed with immunoSEQ multiplex PCR; in TCRdb, only in-frame clones are kept and a portion is missing. The repertoire holds 100,000 to 150,000 clones, over 80% seen once, with approximately 1.4% in the top ten. On this clone: Its antigen is not identified.

Germline-derived CDR1 and CDR2 are SGHAT and FQNNGV. This CDR3 has 16 residues. Trimming shortened V by 0 bases and J by 0 bases, and 10 bases separated the two germline ends. V usage is TRBV11-2 and J usage is TRBJ2-3; D perhaps matches TRBD1 (5 bases). Sequencing was performed on PBMCs. The receptor comes from a man aged 40-50 years in good health and CMV-seronegative. The CDR3: CASSLDNRPSTDTQYF. The CDR3 nucleotides read TGTGCCAGCAGCTTAGATAACAGGCCCAGCACAGATACGCAGTATTTT.